This T cell receptor beta chain was recorded in a study of beta chain features in type 1 diabetes listed by TCRdb under 2018. For the wider study: Patients and healthy donors did not differ in mean age, gender distribution, total cell number or subset yield. Across all samples, some 100,000,000 sorted cells were examined, and cell number per subset correlated strongly with RNA yield. The study compared the TCRB repertoires of sorted circulating CD4+ T cell subsets in recently diagnosed type 1 diabetes patients with those in matched healthy donors. Regulatory and stem cell-like memory subsets were isolated from only 8 patients and roughly 8 healthy donors, whereas naive and central memory subsets came from all 30 or so donors. Study-wide findings and limitations: Shorter templates might have been favored by PCR, but patient and control samples were amplified and corrected together, so both groups would have been affected equally by any skew. Naive, central memory and regulatory TCRB repertoires appeared more similar among patients than among healthy donors. Fewer insertions and more nucleotide deletions at VDJ recombination sites were observed in patients with type 1 diabetes, implying thymic rearrangement abnormalities. Only small numbers of individuals were included in the HLA sub-analyses, which left unresolved whether HLA type had any influence on TCRB rearrangement. In all four CD4+ subsets, TCRB CDR3 length was moderately but significantly shorter in type 1 diabetes patients. Because cDNA was sequenced instead of genomic DNA, activated cells with high expression could be over-represented, although the groups did not differ in activation or CD3 levels.

The cysteine opens and the phenylalanine closes a CDR3 of 18 amino acids. The sequence is cut down to CDR3 DNA, 54 bases in frame from base 1. After removal of 0 bases from V and 3 bases from J, the junction retains 10 bases not matched to a gene. The germline V gene (reference sequence) provides CDR1 SGHNT and CDR2 YYREEE. The sample holds many counts of this clone. The target of this receptor is not known. Per-base quality was not reported, and no clone a single base away is much larger than it. The entire amount of isolated RNA was reverse transcribed using the High Capacity cDNA Reverse Transcription Kit, so the sequenced TCRB transcripts were expressed ones. Deep immunoSEQ sequencing was performed on naive, central memory and regulatory T cell samples, with an average of about 3.6 million total reads per sample. Sorted cells were lysed in RLT buffer, and RNA was extracted using DNase-treated RNeasy Micro or Mini kits according to cell number. To prevent cross-contamination, every cell subset was processed on its own, while patient and healthy donor samples were processed together. TCRB sequences were amplified from cDNA with the immunoSEQ multiplex PCR, producing 87-bp fragments spanning the CDR3 region. Amplicons were sequenced on the Illumina HiSeq platform. In the source study's methods: PCR bias was corrected computationally using synthetic template baselines, and reads within Hamming distance 2 were collapsed, with unmergeable singletons discarded. Reads were aligned against IMGT so that V, D and J genes, CDR3 length and insertions or deletions at six rearrangement sites could be assigned. Within each subset, clonotype counts were normalized to the number of sorted cells before true diversity and Gini coefficients were calculated with the tcR R package. The overlap coefficient, calculated on TCRB nucleotide sequences, was used to measure repertoire sharing. Here the immuneACCESS table is served through TCRdb, limited to in-frame sequences with V and J called. Missing clones are a known gap in these copies; in checked studies unresolved V genes cover under half, and the rest lacks a known reason. From that table come the V and J calls and clone size; the DNA was used to work out D and trimming. The sample includes 120,000 to 150,000 clones, with about 7.1% observed a single time. The top ten hold approximately 1.5% of the sample.

A single peripheral blood draw of approximately 120 mL on average was collected from each donor into heparinised tubes. A BD FACSAria II was used to sort naive, central memory, regulatory and stem cell-like memory CD4+ T cells with a panel that included CD45RO, CCR7, CD25, CD127, CD95 and CD27. A purity above 95% was achieved for all sorted populations. PBMCs were isolated right away by Lymphoprep density gradient centrifugation and were stained directly, without culture. Samples were stained and sorted in pairs, with one healthy donor and one patient per experiment, so that batch effects were minimized.

This receptor was taken from a woman aged 30 to 39 in good health. The source material was central memory CD4+ T cells from blood. The chain is encoded by TRBV5-4 joined to TRBJ2-1; TRBD2 fits 9 bases in the junction. The nucleotide sequence reads TGTGCCAGCAGCTTGGGGTCCCCCAGCGGGAGGAACTACAATGAGCAGTTCTTC. Its protein reads: CASSLGSPSGRNYNEQFF. With the portions outside the CDR3 filled from the reference TRBV5-4 and TRBJ2-1 genes, the complete variable region becomes ETGVTQSPTHLIKTRGQQVTLRCSSQSGHNTVSWYQQALGQGPQFIFQYYREEENGRGNFPPRFSGLQFPNYSSELNVNALELDDSALYLCASSLGSPSGRNYNEQFFGPGTRLTVL.